These T cell receptor beta chains were read from a single sample in a study of molecular identifiers for immune sequencing clone quantification. TCRdb independently ran MiXCR on the PCR reads; one entry per CDR3 protein. Among 60,000 to 70,000 distinct CDR3 sequences listed, about a sixth were seen once. Sequenced input: naive CD8+ T cells from blood, with Jurkat cell RNA spiked in. These receptors all stem from a human donor in good health. Some libraries in this study had Jurkat cell RNA spiked in. The CDR3 runs from the conserved cysteine through the conserved F or W. D genes are given only for firm matches. Size is omitted from some rows. Given values are once, few, many or a class for expanded clones.

CDR3 DNA	CDR3 protein	V gene	J gene	D gene	clone size
TGCAGCGTTCTCTTTGGAGACCCCTCCTACAATGAGCAGTTCTTC	CSVLFGDPSYNEQFF	TRBV29-1	TRBJ2-1	NA	NA
TGTGCCAGCAGCAGGGGAGACAGGTCGAACTACGAGCAGTACTTC	CASSRGDRSNYEQYF	TRBV7-9	TRBJ2-7	NA	NA
TGTGCCTGGAGTGGGACTAGCGGATTGAACACCGGGGAGCTGTTTTTT	CAWSGTSGLNTGELFF	TRBV30	TRBJ2-2	TRBD2	many
TGTGCCAGCAGCTTCCTAGAAAACGAAGGGACCCAGTACTTC	CASSFLENEGTQYF	TRBV5-6	TRBJ2-5	NA	many
TGTGCCAGCAGTATACAGCGTTTCAATTCACCCCTCCACTTT	CASSIQRFNSPLHF	TRBV27	TRBJ1-6	NA	many
TGCGCCAGCAGACGAATAGGACAGCCAAAAGAGACCCAGTACTTC	CASRRIGQPKETQYF	TRBV4-1	TRBJ2-5	NA	many
TGTGCCATCAGCAGGGACACCGGGGAGCTGTTTTTT	CAISRDTGELFF	TRBV10-3	TRBJ2-2	NA	many
TGTGCCAGCAGCTTCGGACTAGCAGCTCCCCTAGAGACCCAGTACTTC	CASSFGLAAPLETQYF	TRBV7-2	TRBJ2-5	TRBD2	many
TGCGCCAGCAGCCAAGATTTCAGCATCAATGAGCAGTTCTTC	CASSQDFSINEQFF	TRBV4-3	TRBJ2-1	NA	many
TGTGCCAGCAGCTTAGGGGAAGAGACCCAGTACTTC	CASSLGEETQYF	TRBV7-8	TRBJ2-5	NA	many
TGTGCCAGCAGCTTACGGGCAGGGGCCCCCATGGGGGGTGAAGCTTTCTTT	CASSLRAGAPMGGEAFF	TRBV7-6	TRBJ1-1	NA	many
TGTGCCAGCGGGGGACAGTATCTCGATGGGCAGTTCTTC	CASGGQYLDGQFF	TRBV6-6	TRBJ2-1	TRBD1	NA
TGTGCCAGCAGGCCACACAGGGGGGTTTTGCCAGATACGCAGTATTTT	CASRPHRGVLPDTQYF	TRBV27	TRBJ2-3	TRBD1	NA
TGTGCCAGCAGCCAAGCACTAGCGGAGAATCAAGAGACCCAGTACTTC	CASSQALAENQETQYF	TRBV4-2	TRBJ2-5	TRBD2	many
TGTGCCAGCACCATTCGGGACTCGGGGGACACTGAAGCTTTCTTT	CASTIRDSGDTEAFF	TRBV2	TRBJ1-1	NA	NA
TGTGCCAGCAGTGATGTCAACTCCTACGAGCAGTACTTC	CASSDVNSYEQYF	TRBV25-1	TRBJ2-7	NA	many
TGCAGTGCTAGAATACTAGCGGGAGATTCCTACGAGCAGTACTTC	CSARILAGDSYEQYF	TRBV20-1	TRBJ2-7	TRBD2	many
TGTGCCAGCAGTTACGGGGGGTCTGAAGCTTTCTTT	CASSYGGSEAFF	TRBV6-6	TRBJ1-1	NA	many
TGTGCCAGCATGACAGTGTTGGGCGGGGAGCTGTTTTTT	CASMTVLGGELFF	TRBV27	TRBJ2-2	NA	NA
TGTGCCAGCAGCCCTCAGGGGGCGGCCTACGAGCAGTACTTC	CASSPQGAAYEQYF	TRBV7-9	TRBJ2-7	TRBD1	many
TGTGCCAGCAGCCAAACTAGCGGAGGGGAGCTGTTTTTT	CASSQTSGGELFF	TRBV14	TRBJ2-2	TRBD2	many
TGTGCCAGCAGCCAAACTAGCGGGAACTCCTACAATGAGCAGTTCTTC	CASSQTSGNSYNEQFF	TRBV4-2	TRBJ2-1	TRBD2	NA
TGTGCCAGCAGCTCTAGCGGGAATGAGCAGTTCTTC	CASSSSGNEQFF	TRBV11-2	TRBJ2-1	TRBD2	many
TGCAGCGTTGAATGGGACCCCCCACCGAGGGGCTACACCTTC	CSVEWDPPPRGYTF	TRBV29-1	TRBJ1-2	NA	many
TGTGCCAGCAGCCTAAAGGAGTCGGTCGGCATTACCGGGGAGCTGTTTTTT	CASSLKESVGITGELFF	TRBV7-2	TRBJ2-2	NA	many
TGTGCCAGCAGCGCCGGGGCCTCCTACGAGCAGTACTTC	CASSAGASYEQYF	TRBV27	TRBJ2-7	NA	many
TGTGCCAGCAGCCCCTCCTACGGCTTAGATACGCAGTATTTT	CASSPSYGLDTQYF	TRBV7-6	TRBJ2-3	NA	NA
TGTGCCAGCAGGGGGACAGCCTCCTACGAGCAGTACTTC	CASRGTASYEQYF	TRBV6-5	TRBJ2-7	TRBD1	many
TGTGCCAGCAGCGTAGTAGCTAGGCTAGACTACGACTACAATGAGCAGTTCTTC	CASSVVARLDYDYNEQFF	TRBV9	TRBJ2-1	NA	NA
TGTGCCAGCAGCCAACTGGGACAGAATTGGGGCGAGCAGTACTTC	CASSQLGQNWGEQYF	TRBV14	TRBJ2-7	TRBD1	few
TGTGCCAGCAGTTCCGGACAGGCGGACAGAAATGAAAAACTGTTTTTT	CASSSGQADRNEKLFF	TRBV12-3/TRBV12-4	TRBJ1-4	TRBD1	few
TGTGCCAGCGGCTTAGGACAGGCCTACGAGCAGTACTTC	CASGLGQAYEQYF	TRBV7-6	TRBJ2-7	TRBD1	NA
TGTGCCAGCAGCGTAGAGGGACGAAGGGGGGATGAGCAGTTCTTC	CASSVEGRRGDEQFF	TRBV9	TRBJ2-1	NA	NA
TGTGCCAGTAGATCGGGGGGCACTGAAGCTTTCTTT	CASRSGGTEAFF	TRBV19	TRBJ1-1	NA	many
TGCAGTGCGAGACCCGACAGATTGACTAGCGGGATGTTTTCAGATACGCAGTATTTT	CSARPDRLTSGMFSDTQYF	TRBV20-1	TRBJ2-3	TRBD2	many
TGTGCCAGCGGCCCTCTGATCTCTGGGTCCGGGGAGCTGTTTTTT	CASGPLISGSGELFF	TRBV7-6	TRBJ2-2	NA	many
TGTGCCAGCAGCTCGGGACTAGCGGCCTACGAGCAGTACTTC	CASSSGLAAYEQYF	TRBV7-2	TRBJ2-7	TRBD2	many
TGTGCCAGCAGCCAAGTCTTAACAGATACGCAGTATTTT	CASSQVLTDTQYF	TRBV4-2	TRBJ2-3	NA	many
TGCGCCAGCAGCCAAGAAGACGACCTGGGTAATCAGCCCCAGCATTTT	CASSQEDDLGNQPQHF	TRBV4-1	TRBJ1-5	NA	many
TGTGCCTGGAGTGTCTCGGACAGGGGGCTTTTCGATGAGCAGTTCTTC	CAWSVSDRGLFDEQFF	TRBV30	TRBJ2-1	TRBD1	many
TGCAGCGTTGGGGAGTCGGGAGGTGAGCAGTTCTTC	CSVGESGGEQFF	TRBV29-1	TRBJ2-1	TRBD2	few